This TCR beta chain was retrieved from a study of blood T cell repertoires in COVID-19. Study as a whole: Acute and convalescent COVID-19 samples came from the United States, Italy and Spain. Nucleic acid was either cDNA or gDNA, and it came from T cells, B-cell-depleted T cells, or PBMCs.

This clone was seen a few times. As processed by the authors: Estimation of nucleated cell counts relied on the amplification of reference gene primers. The method was immunoSEQ multiplex PCR; TCRdb's version includes in-frame clones alone and lacks a portion of them. That table supplies the V and J calls and clone size; D and trimming were determined from the DNA. The sample contains around 90,000 clones, 80% of which appear only once. V dropped 2 bases and J dropped 4 bases, with 9 bases sitting between them. The CDR3 contains 13 residues. This TCR was recovered from a human donor in a cohort sampled during active COVID-19. V gene TRBV12-3 or TRBV12-4 combines with J gene TRBJ2-7, with D perhaps matching TRBD2 (5 bases). The sequencing input was peripheral blood. The CDR3 DNA sequence: TGTGCCAGCAGTTTAAGGCTAGCTTACGAGCAGTACTTC. It specifies CASSLRLAYEQYF.